This is a list of T cell receptor beta chains from one sample in a study of T cell responses to AZD1222 COVID-19 vaccine. The protocol was immunoSEQ multiplex PCR, while the TCRdb copy is restricted to in-frame clones and leaves out a portion. There are fewer than 100,000 clones in the sample; 85% to 95% occur only once, and over 9.5% lies in the top ten. Source: peripheral blood, taken on day 0 of AZD1222 vaccination. The receptor set was obtained from an adult in good health. The CDR3 runs from the conserved cysteine through the conserved F or W. D genes are given only for firm matches. Clone size is stated in some rows and not others, as once, few, many or a class when expanded.

NA	TRBV6-1	TRBJ2-2	NA	CASRETGESRTGELFF	TGTGCCAGCAGAGAAACGGGGGAGAGTCGCACCGGGGAGCTGTTTTTT
NA	TRBV28	TRBJ1-1	NA	CASSQPGGTEAFF	TGTGCCAGCAGTCAACCGGGTGGCACTGAAGCTTTCTTT
NA	TRBV19	TRBJ2-2	TRBD2	CASNYGLGNTGELFF	TGTGCCAGTAATTACGGACTAGGGAACACCGGGGAGCTGTTTTTT
NA	TRBV4-1	TRBJ1-4	NA	CASSAQTLFEKLFF	TGCGCCAGCAGCGCCCAGACCCTTTTTGAAAAACTGTTTTTT
NA	TRBV7-9	TRBJ1-4	TRBD1	CASSPGTGGEKLFF	TGTGCCAGCAGTCCCGGGACAGGGGGTGAAAAACTGTTTTTT
NA	TRBV27	TRBJ1-2	NA	CASSLGATNYGYTF	TGTGCCAGCAGTTTAGGGGCGACTAACTATGGCTACACCTTC
NA	TRBV6-1	TRBJ2-1	NA	CASSEAGAARSSYNEQFF	TGTGCCAGCAGTGAAGCCGGGGCGGCTCGTAGCTCCTACAATGAGCAGTTCTTC
NA	TRBV5-1	TRBJ1-1	NA	CASSYTGMNTEAFF	TGCGCCAGCAGCTATACAGGGATGAACACTGAAGCTTTCTTT
few	TRBV18	TRBJ2-7	NA	CASSPGWGAPYEQYF	TGTGCCAGCTCGCCCGGTTGGGGGGCCCCCTACGAGCAGTACTTC
once	TRBV7-8	TRBJ2-7	NA	CASSLAPDWGEQYF	TGTGCCAGCAGCTTAGCGCCGGACTGGGGGGAGCAGTACTTC
NA	TRBV5-1	TRBJ2-1	NA	CASSLFLSQSYNEQFF	TGCGCCAGCAGCTTGTTCTTGTCCCAGTCCTACAATGAGCAGTTCTTC
NA	TRBV10-3	TRBJ2-2	NA	CAIKGGELFF	TGTGCCATCAAAGGCGGGGAGCTGTTTTTT
NA	TRBV28	TRBJ2-7	NA	CASSSTGLSMYEQYF	TGTGCCAGCAGTTCAACGGGACTCTCGATGTACGAGCAGTACTTC
NA	TRBV5-8	TRBJ2-3	NA	CASSLETDTQYF	TGTGCCAGCAGCTTGGAAACAGATACGCAGTATTTT
NA	TRBV7-9	TRBJ1-4	NA	CASSFEGTLEKLFF	TGTGCCAGCAGCTTTGAGGGGACTTTGGAAAAACTGTTTTTT
NA	TRBV24-1	TRBJ2-7	NA	CATSDPQGQAYEQYF	TGTGCCACCAGTGATCCCCAGGGTCAAGCCTACGAGCAGTACTTC
NA	TRBV27	TRBJ1-5	NA	CASSPIGDNQPQHF	TGTGCCAGCAGCCCGATAGGGGACAATCAGCCCCAGCATTTT
NA	TRBV2	TRBJ2-7	NA	CASSVRTRETNNEQYF	TGTGCCAGCAGTGTCAGAACCAGGGAAACTAATAACGAGCAGTACTTC
NA	TRBV15	TRBJ2-7	TRBD2	CATSGSPGLESREQYF	TGTGCCACCAGCGGGAGCCCGGGACTAGAATCGCGGGAGCAGTACTTC
once	TRBV6-5	TRBJ2-7	TRBD2	CACRRGGSYEQYF	TGTGCCTGCAGGCGGGGGGGGTCCTACGAGCAGTACTTC
NA	TRBV27	TRBJ2-5	TRBD2	CASSLWTSRETQYF	TGTGCCAGCAGTTTATGGACTAGTCGGGAGACCCAGTACTTC
once	TRBV29-1	TRBJ2-7	NA	CSVESRDRRYEQYF	TGCAGCGTTGAAAGTCGGGACCGACGATACGAGCAGTACTTC